This record concerns one TCR beta chain sequence. One junction end does not reproduce the germline sequence, and a read error may be involved. PCR was performed a second time for about 6 to 12 cycles using a sample-barcoded 5' primer and a J-beta primer mix. There were at least 2.5 million CDR3-containing paired-end reads obtained from each sample. TCRdb called the 5' RACE reads again in MiXCR, with one record for every CDR3 protein. Here the sample spans 800,000 or so distinct CDR3 sequences, 20% to 25% being singletons. CDR1 LNHNV and CDR2 YYDKDF come from the germline V gene (reference sequence). The CDR3 contains 15 residues. The record originates from a study of blood T cells in healthy people across ages. Isolated PBMCs totaled at least 6 million in each sample. The sample was also linked to a second study, of T cells of mothers and their children. That work contributes: Samples came from a few healthy Caucasian mothers and their six children. During the second PCR, the M1S primer introduced sample barcodes along with 2-4 random nucleotides.

Sample: blood. The sequence derives from a boy younger than 18 in good health. The chain recombines TRBV15 with TRBJ2-4, with D unclear. The CDR3 loop reads CATSRDAAAKNIQYF. The CDR3 nucleotides are TGTGCCACCAGCCGAGACGCGGCGGCCAAAAACATTCAGTACTTC.